This section outlines one T cell receptor beta chain sequence together with its context. The sample originates from a study of blood T cell repertoires in COVID-19. TCRdb's table, derived via immunoSEQ multiplex PCR, lists solely in-frame clones and lacks some. The data contain 350,000 to 550,000 clones, approximately 90% of them singletons. The CDR3 length is 13 residues. Germline V gene sequence: CDR1 SGDLS, CDR2 YYNGEE. Unmatched junction bases numbered 1, after V lost 0 bases and J lost 5 bases. The material sequenced was PBMCs or T cells enriched from blood (not recorded which). This receptor was identified in a woman aged 18-29 years with acute COVID-19. This rearrangement joins TRBV9 to TRBJ2-7; 8 nucleotides match TRBD1. CDR3 bases: TGTGCCAGCAGCGTAGGGGACAGGAACGAGCAGTACTTC. Protein sequence: CASSVGDRNEQYF.